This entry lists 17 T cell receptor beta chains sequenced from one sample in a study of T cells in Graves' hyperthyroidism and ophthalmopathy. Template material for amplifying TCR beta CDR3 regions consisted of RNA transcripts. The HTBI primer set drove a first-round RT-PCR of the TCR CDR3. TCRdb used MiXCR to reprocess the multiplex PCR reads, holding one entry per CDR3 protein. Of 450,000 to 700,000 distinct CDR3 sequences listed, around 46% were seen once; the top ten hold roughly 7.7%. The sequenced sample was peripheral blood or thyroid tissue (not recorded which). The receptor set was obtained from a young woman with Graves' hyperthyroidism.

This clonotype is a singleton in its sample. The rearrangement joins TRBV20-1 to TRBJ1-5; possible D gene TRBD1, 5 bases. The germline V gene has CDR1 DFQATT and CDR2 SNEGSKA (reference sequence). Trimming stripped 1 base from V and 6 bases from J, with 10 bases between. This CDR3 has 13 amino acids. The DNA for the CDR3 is TGCAGTGCTAGAGGGGGGGGGGGTCAGCCCCAGCATTTT. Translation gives CSARGGGGQPQHF.

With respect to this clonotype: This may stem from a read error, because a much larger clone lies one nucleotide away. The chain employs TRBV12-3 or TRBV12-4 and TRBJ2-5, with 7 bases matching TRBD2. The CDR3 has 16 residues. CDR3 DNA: TGTGGCAGCAGTTTTTGGGGCGGGAGAATCCAAGAGACCCAGTACTTC. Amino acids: CGSSFWGGRIQETQYF.

In DNA form, the CDR3 reads TGTGCCAGCAGTTCCGGCGGGAGCCGCCTCACCGGGGAGCTGTTTTTT. Protein: CASSSGGSRLTGELFF. The V call is TRBV27, the J call TRBJ2-2, with 7 positions matching TRBD2. CDR1 and CDR2 from the germline V gene are MNHEY and SMNVEV (reference sequence). The CDR3 loop spans 16 amino acids. With 4 bases clipped from V and 4 bases from J, the junction kept 9 bases outside the gene matches.

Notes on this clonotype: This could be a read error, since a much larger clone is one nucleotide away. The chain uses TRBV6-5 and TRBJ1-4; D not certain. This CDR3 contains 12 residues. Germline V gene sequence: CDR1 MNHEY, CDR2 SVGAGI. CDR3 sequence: CASARPNEKPFF. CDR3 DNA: TGTGCCAGCGCTAGGCCTAATGAAAAACCGTTTTTT.

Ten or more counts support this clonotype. The CDR3 protein is CASRDGESSYEQYF. Written as DNA, the CDR3 is TGTGCCAGCAGAGACGGGGAGAGCTCCTACGAGCAGTACTTC. This chain links TRBV12-3 or TRBV12-4 with TRBJ2-7; D may be TRBD2 (5 bases). The CDR3 has 14 amino acids. Trimming pared 6 bases from V and 0 bases from J, leaving 12 bases between.

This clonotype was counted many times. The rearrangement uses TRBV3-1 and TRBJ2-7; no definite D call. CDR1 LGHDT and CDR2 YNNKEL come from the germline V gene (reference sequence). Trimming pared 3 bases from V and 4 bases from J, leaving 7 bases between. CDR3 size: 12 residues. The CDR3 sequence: CASSQGMYEQYF. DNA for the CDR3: TGTGCCAGCAGCCAGGGTATGTACGAGCAGTACTTC.

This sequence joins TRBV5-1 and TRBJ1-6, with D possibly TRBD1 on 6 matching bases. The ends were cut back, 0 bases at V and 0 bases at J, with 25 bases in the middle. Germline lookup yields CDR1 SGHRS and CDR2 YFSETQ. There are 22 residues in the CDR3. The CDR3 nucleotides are TGCGCCAGCAGCTTGGCCGGCGGGAACGGGACACGCAAGAGCTCCTATAATTCACCCCTCCACTTT. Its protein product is CASSLAGGNGTRKSSYNSPLHF. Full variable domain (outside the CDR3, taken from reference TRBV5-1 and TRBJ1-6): KAGVTQTPRYLIKTRGQQVTLSCSPISGHRSVSWYQQTPGQGLQFLFEYFSETQRNKGNFPGRFSGRQFSNSRSEMNVSTLELGDSALYLCASSLAGGNGTRKSSYNSPLHFGNGTRLTVT.

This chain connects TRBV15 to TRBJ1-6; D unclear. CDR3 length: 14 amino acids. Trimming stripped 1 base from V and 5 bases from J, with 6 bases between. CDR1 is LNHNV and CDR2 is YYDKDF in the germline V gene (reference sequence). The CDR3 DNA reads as TGTGCCACCAGCAGAGGGGCGGATAATTCACCCCTCCACTTT. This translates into CATSRGADNSPLHF. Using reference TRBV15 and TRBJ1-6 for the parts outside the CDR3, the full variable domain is DAMVIQNPRYQVTQFGKPVTLSCSQTLNHNVMYWYQQKSSQAPKLLFHYYDKDFNNEADTPDNFQSRRPNTSFCFLDIRSPGLGDTAMYLCATSRGADNSPLHFGNGTRLTVT.

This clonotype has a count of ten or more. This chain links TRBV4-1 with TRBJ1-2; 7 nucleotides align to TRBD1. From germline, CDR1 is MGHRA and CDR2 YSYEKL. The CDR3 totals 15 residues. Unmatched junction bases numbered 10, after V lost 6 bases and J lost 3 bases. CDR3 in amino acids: CASRRGGQGDYGYTF. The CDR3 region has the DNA TGCGCCAGCAGACGAGGGGGGCAGGGGGACTATGGCTACACCTTC.

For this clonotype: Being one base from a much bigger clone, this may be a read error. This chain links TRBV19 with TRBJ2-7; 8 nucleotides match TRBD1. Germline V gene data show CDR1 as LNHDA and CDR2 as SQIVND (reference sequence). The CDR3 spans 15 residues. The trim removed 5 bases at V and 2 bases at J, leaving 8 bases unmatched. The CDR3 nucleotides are TGTGCCAGTAGTTCCAAGGGACAGGTAACCTACGAGCAGTACTTC. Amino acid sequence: CASSSKGQVTYEQYF.

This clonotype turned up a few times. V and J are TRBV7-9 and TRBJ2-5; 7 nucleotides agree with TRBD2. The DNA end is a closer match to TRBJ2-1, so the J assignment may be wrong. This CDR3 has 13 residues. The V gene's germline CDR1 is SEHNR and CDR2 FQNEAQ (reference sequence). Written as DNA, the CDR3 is TGTGCCAGCATGGGCGGGAGTAAGAATGAGCAGTTCTTC. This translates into CASMGGSKNEQFF.

The CDR3: CAISTGSLIEAFF. In DNA form, the CDR3 reads TGTGCCATCAGTACGGGTTCCCTAATTGAAGCTTTCTTT. This rearrangement joins TRBV10-3 to TRBJ1-1; no reliable D call. Germline CDR1 is ENHRY and CDR2 is SYGVKD. The CDR3 is made up of 13 amino acids. V was trimmed by 5 bases and J by 7 bases, leaving 14 bases between them.

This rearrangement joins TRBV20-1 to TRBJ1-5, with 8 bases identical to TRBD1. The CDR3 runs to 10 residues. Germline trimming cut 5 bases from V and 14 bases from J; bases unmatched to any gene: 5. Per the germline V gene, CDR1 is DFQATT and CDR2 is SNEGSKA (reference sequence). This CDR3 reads CSADRGYEHF. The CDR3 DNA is TGCAGTGCTGACAGGGGCTACGAGCATTTT.

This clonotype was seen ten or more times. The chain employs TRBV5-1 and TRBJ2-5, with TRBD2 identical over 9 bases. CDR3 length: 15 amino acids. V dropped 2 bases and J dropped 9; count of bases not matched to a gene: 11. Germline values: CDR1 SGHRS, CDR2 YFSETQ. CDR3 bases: TGCGCCAGCAGCTTCGTCGCGGGAGGGACCGTTGCCCAGTACTTC. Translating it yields CASSFVAGGTVAQYF.

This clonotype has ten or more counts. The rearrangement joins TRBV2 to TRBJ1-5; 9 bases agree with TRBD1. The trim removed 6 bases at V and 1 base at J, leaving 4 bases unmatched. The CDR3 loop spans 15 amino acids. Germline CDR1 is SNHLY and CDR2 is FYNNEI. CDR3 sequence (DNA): TGTGCCAGCAGCCCAGGACAGGGGAGCAATCAGCCCCAGCATTTT. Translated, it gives CASSPGQGSNQPQHF.

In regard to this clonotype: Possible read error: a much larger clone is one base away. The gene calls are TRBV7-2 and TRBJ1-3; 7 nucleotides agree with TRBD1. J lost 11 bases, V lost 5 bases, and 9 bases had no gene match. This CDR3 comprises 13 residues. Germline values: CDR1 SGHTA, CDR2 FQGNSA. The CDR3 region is CASSPQGVDAIYF. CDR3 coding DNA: TGTGCCAGCAGCCCCCAGGGGGTAGACGCCATATATTTT.

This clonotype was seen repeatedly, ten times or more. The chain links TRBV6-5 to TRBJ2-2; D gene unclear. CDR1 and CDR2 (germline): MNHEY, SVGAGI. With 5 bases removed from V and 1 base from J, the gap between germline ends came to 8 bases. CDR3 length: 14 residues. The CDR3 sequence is CASSPTGNTGELFF. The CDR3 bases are TGTGCCAGCAGTCCCACGGGGAACACCGGGGAGCTGTTTTTT.